Below, 32 T cell receptor beta chains from the same sample are listed, as sequenced in a study of identical twins. TCRdb reprocessed the 5' RACE reads with MiXCR, giving one entry per CDR3 protein. In the table there are under 400,000 distinct CDR3 sequences, 9% to 10% of which are singletons. The specimen was naive T cells sorted from blood. Every receptor here comes from a woman aged 50 to 60 in good health.

The CDR3 sequence: CASSQPKETQYF. The CDR3 region has the DNA TGTGCCAGCAGCCAACCGAAAGAGACCCAGTACTTC. The chain uses TRBV3-1 and TRBJ2-5, with D uncertain. Trimming cost V 2 bases and J 3 bases, with 4 bases left between them. Germline V gene data show CDR1 as LGHDT and CDR2 as YNNKEL (reference sequence). This CDR3 is 12 amino acids long.

On this clonotype: Mismatch with germline at one junction end may stem from a read error. The J gene is TRBJ2-3, the V gene TRBV5-1; 8 nucleotides match TRBD2. The CDR3 is made up of 15 amino acids. Germline CDR1 and CDR2: SGHRS and YFSETQ. The CDR3 region is CASSLEAGATDTQCF. CDR3 DNA sequence: TGCGCCAGCAGCTTGGAAGCGGGAGCCACAGATACGCAGTGTTTT.

This clonotype was picked up many times. The rearrangement links TRBV20-1 to TRBJ2-3, with 13 positions matching TRBD2. The germline gives CDR1 DFQATT, CDR2 SNEGSKA (reference sequence). This CDR3 region has 14 residues. V gave up 3 bases and J gave up 6 bases; unmatched junction bases: 3. This CDR3 is CSASLTSGRDTQYF. The DNA for the CDR3 is TGCAGTGCTAGCCTGACTAGCGGGAGGGATACGCAGTATTTT.

The rearrangement links TRBV19 to TRBJ2-1, with D perhaps TRBD2 (6 bases). Between the trimmed V and J ends, which lost 3 bases and 10 bases, there was a span of 13 bases. Germline V gene sequence: CDR1 LNHDA, CDR2 SQIVND (reference sequence). The CDR3 has 13 residues. CDR3 DNA sequence: TGTGCCAGTAGTATTACGTTCCTAGCGGAGCAGTTCTTC. It codes for CASSITFLAEQFF. Full variable domain (remainder filled in from reference TRBV19 and TRBJ2-1): DGGITQSPKYLFRKEGQNVTLSCEQNLNHDAMYWYRQDPGQGLRLIYYSQIVNDFQKGDIAEGYSVSREKKESFPLTVTSAQKNPTAFYLCASSITFLAEQFFGPGTRLTVL.

Only a few counts were recorded for this clonotype. The V call is TRBV10-3, the J call TRBJ2-3; D is unclear. The ends were cut back, 4 bases at V and 3 bases at J, with 17 bases in the middle. The CDR3 is 16 amino acids. Germline V lookup: CDR1 ENHRY, CDR2 SYGVKD. The CDR3 reads CAISGFEMPGTDTQYF. The CDR3 nucleotides are TGTGCCATCAGTGGCTTTGAGATGCCGGGTACAGATACGCAGTATTTT.

The genes are TRBV6-6 and TRBJ1-4; 7 bases align to TRBD1. Looked up from germline, CDR1 is MNHNY and CDR2 is SVGAGI (reference sequence). CDR3 length: 15 amino acids. The J segment lost 8 bases and the V segment lost 2 bases, leaving 8 bases of the junction unmatched. The CDR3 DNA reads as TGTGCCAGCAGTTACGGAGGGGGCTATGGGGAAAAACTGTTTTTT. Encoded protein: CASSYGGGYGEKLFF.

This clonotype was seen many times. The chain carries TRBV5-4 and TRBJ2-7; the D gene is possibly TRBD2 (6 bases). Germline V CDR1 and CDR2: SGHNT, YYREEE (reference sequence). Trimming cost V 4 bases and J 4 bases, with 9 bases left between them. CDR3 length equals 12 residues. CDR3 DNA: TGTGCCAGCAGCCTGGACTATTACGAGCAGTACTTC. Its translation is CASSLDYYEQYF.

V usage is TRBV2 and J usage is TRBJ2-1; no clear D. V was shortened by 1 base and J by 12 bases, with 10 bases between the two germline ends. There are 12 residues in the CDR3. The germline CDR1 and CDR2 sequences are SNHLY and FYNNEI. CDR3 coding DNA: TGTGCCAGCAGTGAAGTAGGAGTGGTGCAGTTCTTC. It yields the protein CASSEVGVVQFF.

This clonotype was observed many times. The DNA of the CDR3 is TGTGCCAGCAGTTTATTCGGGCGGGAGGGCACAGATACGCAGTATTTT. This sequence encodes CASSLFGREGTDTQYF. The chain uses TRBV12-3 or TRBV12-4 and TRBJ2-3; TRBD2 agrees at 8 bases. The length of the CDR3 is 16 residues. The V and J ends lost 2 bases and 1 base, in that order; junction bases with no gene match: 5.

The sample holds a few counts of this clonotype. The J gene is TRBJ1-1, the V gene TRBV29-1; D not resolved. Trimming left V 5 bases short and J 0 bases short, with 10 bases between. The CDR3 is 13 residues long. The germline gives CDR1 SQVTM, CDR2 ANQGSEA. The CDR3 region has the DNA TGCAGCGTTCCCGCGACTGTGAACACTGAAGCTTTCTTT. Its translation: CSVPATVNTEAFF.

This clonotype turned up a few times. The chain joins TRBV12-3 or TRBV12-4 to TRBJ1-1; 8 bases map to TRBD1. Trimming at V came to 3 bases and at J to 5 bases, leaving 2 bases not matched to a gene. CDR3 length equals 13 residues. In nucleotides, the CDR3 is TGTGCCAGCAGTTTTGACAGGGGTACTGAAGCTTTCTTT. As protein: CASSFDRGTEAFF.

CDR3 nucleotides: TGTGCCAGCAGCTCCCCTGGGAGTTGGAATGAGCAGTTCTTC. Its protein product is CASSSPGSWNEQFF. The chain combines TRBV7-2 with TRBJ2-1; possibly TRBD2 for D (5 bases). The CDR3 spans 14 residues. Germline V gene lookup returns CDR1 SGHTA and CDR2 FQGNSA. The V gene lost 4 bases and the J gene lost 7 bases, with 14 bases spanning the gap.

This chain uses TRBV25-1 with TRBJ1-6; maybe TRBD1 (5 bases). In germline, CDR1 is MGHDK, CDR2 SYGVNS. V lost 6 bases and J lost 7, with 16 bases in between. This CDR3 region has 15 residues. CDR3: CASSPTGPGNSPLHF. The DNA for the CDR3 is TGTGCCAGCAGCCCAACGGGGCCCGGGAATTCACCCCTCCACTTT.

CDR3 coding DNA: TGTGCCAGTAGAAGTCAACTAGCGGGGGGGCATGAGCAGTTCTTC. Its protein product is CASRSQLAGGHEQFF. This sequence joins TRBV19 and TRBJ2-1; 13 bases agree with TRBD2. Germline CDR1 reads LNHDA; CDR2 reads SQIVND (reference sequence). Germline trimming cut 6 bases from V and 8 bases from J; bases unmatched to any gene: 7. The CDR3 has 15 residues.

This clonotype has only a few counts. The V gene is TRBV5-1, the J gene TRBJ2-3, with D possibly being TRBD1 (6 bases). V lost 4 bases, J lost 1 base, and 10 bases lay in between. Germline lookup yields CDR1 SGHRS and CDR2 YFSETQ. The CDR3 loop spans 14 amino acids. The CDR3 coding sequence is TGCGCCAGCAGCCCAGGGGCCCGCACAGATACGCAGTATTTT. Amino acids: CASSPGARTDTQYF.

This clonotype came up many times. The V gene is TRBV10-3, the J gene TRBJ1-2, with 8 nucleotides matching TRBD1. J was trimmed by 8 bases and V by 0 bases; bases with no gene match: 8. Germline V gives CDR1 ENHRY, CDR2 SYGVKD. The CDR3 extends over 15 amino acids. This chain's CDR3 is CAISESTRDRRGYTF. Here the CDR3 DNA reads TGTGCCATCAGTGAGTCGACGAGGGACAGGCGCGGCTACACCTTC.

The chain joins TRBV9 to TRBJ2-5; D perhaps matches TRBD2 (5 bases). Germline CDR1 SGDLS, CDR2 YYNGEE. V was cut by 0 bases and J by 1 base, with 10 bases left in between. This CDR3 spans 15 amino acids. The CDR3 sequence: CASSVGPGIQETQYF. The CDR3 DNA sequence: TGTGCCAGCAGCGTAGGTCCCGGGATCCAAGAGACCCAGTACTTC.

This clonotype was seen ten or more times. The chain employs TRBV6-1 and TRBJ2-1; the match to TRBD1 covers 8 bases. V lost 7 bases to trimming and J lost 6 bases; unmatched junction nucleotides: 8. Germline lookup yields CDR1 MNHNS and CDR2 SASEGT. The CDR3 length is 14 residues. CDR3 sequence reads: CASMWTGLGNEQFF. As DNA, the CDR3 is TGTGCCAGCATGTGGACAGGGTTGGGCAATGAGCAGTTCTTC.

This clonotype turned up a few times. V gene TRBV29-1 combines with J gene TRBJ1-1; 10 bases map to TRBD1. Germline loops: CDR1 SQVTM, CDR2 ANQGSEA. This CDR3 spans 13 amino acids. The trim removed 3 bases at V and 4 bases at J, leaving 2 bases unmatched. CDR3 coding DNA: TGCAGCGTTGATTGGACAGGGGGCACTGAAGCTTTCTTT. This encodes CSVDWTGGTEAFF.

The V and J genes are TRBV15 and TRBJ1-1; a possible D gene is TRBD1 (6 bases). CDR3 length equals 15 residues. Looked up from germline, CDR1 is LNHNV and CDR2 is YYDKDF (reference sequence). Trimming cost V 5 bases and J 6 bases, with 19 bases left between them. As DNA, the CDR3 is TGTGCCACCAGCGGCTCCCGAGGGGGAGACGCTGAAGCTTTCTTT. Amino acid sequence: CATSGSRGGDAEAFF.

The sample holds a few counts of this clonotype. This chain uses TRBV4-1 with TRBJ2-1; 12 bases are a match to TRBD2. CDR1 and CDR2 from the germline V gene are MGHRA and YSYEKL. The CDR3 is 15 residues long. V shed 3 bases and J 4 bases; nucleotides not matched to a gene: 1. The CDR3 region has the DNA TGCGCCAGCAGCCACGGGACTAGCGGGTACAATGAGCAGTTCTTC. Amino acids: CASSHGTSGYNEQFF.

Worth noting for this clonotype: The junction does not match germline at one end; this may be a read error. The chain's CDR3 is CASSLTVSSYNEQFF. The CDR3 DNA is TGTGCTAGCAGCTTAACCGTAAGCTCCTACAATGAGCAGTTCTTC. The gene calls are TRBV7-7 and TRBJ2-1; no definite D call. The CDR3 has 15 amino acids. Germline values: CDR1 SSHAT, CDR2 FNYEAQ (reference sequence).

The CDR3 DNA sequence: TGCAGTGCTAGGGACAGGGGGACTGAAGCTTTCTTT. Translating it yields CSARDRGTEAFF. V is TRBV20-1 and J is TRBJ1-1; TRBD1 aligns across 10 bases. The V gene end was trimmed by 3 bases and the J gene end by 5 bases; junction bases not matched to a gene: 0. The CDR3 covers 12 residues. Germline lookup yields CDR1 DFQATT and CDR2 SNEGSKA (reference sequence).

This clonotype came up a few times. V and J are TRBV12-3 or TRBV12-4 and TRBJ2-7, with D tentatively TRBD1 (5 bases). The CDR3 is 14 residues long. The V end lost 0 bases, the J end lost 4 bases, and 10 bases lay between the germline ends. The DNA of the CDR3 is TGTGCCAGCAGTTTAGCGGGAAGGGGTTACGAGCAGTACGTC. It codes for CASSLAGRGYEQYV.

This clonotype was detected a few times. V gene TRBV7-9 combines with J gene TRBJ2-7; the D is unclear. CDR1 SEHNR and CDR2 FQNEAQ come from the germline V gene (reference sequence). Trimming stripped 0 bases from V and 5 bases from J, with 8 bases between. The CDR3 is 13 residues long. CDR3 region: CASSLAPSHEQYF. CDR3 bases: TGTGCCAGCAGCTTAGCGCCTTCCCACGAGCAGTACTTC. The whole variable domain, filled in from reference TRBV7-9 and TRBJ2-7, reads DTGVSQNPRHKITKRGQNVTFRCDPISEHNRLYWYRQTLGQGPEFLTYFQNEAQLEKSRLLSDRFSAERPKGSFSTLEIQRTEQGDSAMYLCASSLAPSHEQYFGPGTRLTVT.

This clonotype was seen at least ten times. This chain joins TRBV5-6 and TRBJ2-5, with 10 nucleotides matching TRBD2. V shed 3 bases, J shed 0 bases, and the junction held 5 bases outside the gene matches. The CDR3 runs to 16 residues. CDR1 and CDR2 (germline): SGHDT, YYEEEE. The CDR3: CASSSPGLAYQETQYF. The CDR3 DNA follows: TGTGCCAGCAGCTCACCGGGACTAGCGTACCAAGAGACCCAGTACTTC.

This clonotype was found a few times. The chain links TRBV6-5 to TRBJ1-5; weak D call: TRBD1 (5 bases). The CDR3 totals 15 residues. Germline V lookup: CDR1 MNHEY, CDR2 SVGAGI. Trimming took 2 bases from V and 5 from J, leaving 13 bases between them. The CDR3 loop reads CASSYLWGRDQPQHF. The CDR3 nucleotides are TGTGCCAGCAGTTACCTCTGGGGGAGAGATCAGCCCCAGCATTTT.

This clonotype has more than one count but fewer than ten. The chain is built from TRBV2 and TRBJ2-6, with a tentative D call TRBD1 (6 bases). Germline loops: CDR1 SNHLY, CDR2 FYNNEI. CDR3 length: 16 amino acids. V was shortened by 6 bases and J by 0 bases, with 12 bases between the two germline ends. CDR3 DNA: TGTGCCAGCAGCACAGGGTTTAGCTCTGGGGCCAACGTCCTGACTTTC. This translates into CASSTGFSSGANVLTF.

This clonotype was counted ten times or more. The chain joins TRBV5-1 to TRBJ2-2, with 9 bases fitting TRBD1. Per the germline V gene, CDR1 is SGHRS and CDR2 is YFSETQ. The CDR3 runs 16 residues. V shed 1 base and J 4 bases; nucleotides not matched to a gene: 5. CDR3 sequence (DNA): TGCGCCAGCAGCTTGTCCGGGACAGGGCCCACCGGGGAGCTGTTTTTT. It specifies CASSLSGTGPTGELFF.

This clonotype came up a few times. The gene calls are TRBV4-2 and TRBJ1-5; D uncertain. The CDR3 is 15 amino acids. In germline, CDR1 is LGHNA, CDR2 YNFKEQ. V lost 2 bases and J 2 bases, leaving 10 bases between the germline ends. CDR3 residues: CASSQYKGGNQPQHF. The CDR3 DNA sequence: TGTGCCAGCAGCCAATACAAGGGTGGCAATCAGCCCCAGCATTTT.

This clonotype was seen only a few times. The chain recombines TRBV3-1 with TRBJ2-1; D might be TRBD2 (6 bases). There are 12 residues in the CDR3. Germline CDR1 is LGHDT and CDR2 is YNNKEL (reference sequence). V lost 5 bases and J lost 10, with 12 bases in between. DNA of the CDR3: TGTGCCAGCAGCTCCGAGCGGGCCGAGCAGTTCTTC. Translating gives CASSSERAEQFF.

The chain recombines TRBV11-2 with TRBJ2-1; 10 bases align to TRBD2. V lost 2 bases to trimming and J lost 9 bases; unmatched junction nucleotides: 7. This CDR3 is built from 15 residues. CDR1 and CDR2 from the germline V gene are SGHAT and FQNNGV. The CDR3 DNA follows: TGTGCCAGCAGCTTAACTAGCGGGATATTTGGTGAGCAGTTCTTC. Its translation is CASSLTSGIFGEQFF.